These 10 T cell receptor beta chains were all obtained from the same sample, sequenced in a study of blood T cell repertoires in COVID-19. The assay was immunoSEQ multiplex PCR, and TCRdb's table has in-frame clones only and misses some. The profile covers some 170,000 clones, with about 86% appearing a single time and roughly 20% taken by the ten largest. Sequenced material: peripheral blood. The origin of the receptors is a woman older than 75 with acute or convalescent COVID-19.

The chain has TRBV29-1 and TRBJ2-7; D may be TRBD1 (6 bases). Trimming shortened V by 0 bases and J by 4 bases, and 10 bases separated the two germline ends. Germline CDR1 is SQVTM and CDR2 is ANQGSEA. The CDR3 spans 13 residues. This chain's CDR3 is CSVEETQGYEQYF. DNA for the CDR3: TGCAGCGTTGAAGAGACACAGGGTTACGAGCAGTACTTC.

The chain recombines TRBV19 with TRBJ1-4, with 9 bases lining up with TRBD1. Trimming took 7 bases from V and 1 from J; bases not matched to a gene: 7. Germline V lookup: CDR1 LNHDA, CDR2 SQIVND (reference sequence). This CDR3 has 16 residues. Here the CDR3 reads CASTRTGVETNEKLFF. The CDR3 bases are TGTGCCAGTACCAGGACAGGGGTAGAAACTAATGAAAAACTGTTTTTT. Drawing the rest from reference TRBV19 and TRBJ1-4, the complete variable domain is DGGITQSPKYLFRKEGQNVTLSCEQNLNHDAMYWYRQDPGQGLRLIYYSQIVNDFQKGDIAEGYSVSREKKESFPLTVTSAQKNPTAFYLCASTRTGVETNEKLFFGSGTQLSVL.

The rearrangement joins TRBV4-3 to TRBJ1-2; no clear D gene. The CDR3 sequence is 13 residues long. Trimming left V 1 base short and J 4 bases short, with 7 bases between. The germline CDR1 and CDR2 sequences are LGHNA and YSLEER. The CDR3 loop is CASSQGEGYGYTF. The CDR3, as DNA: TGCGCCAGCAGCCAAGGTGAGGGCTATGGCTACACCTTC.

This clone came up a few times. This chain links TRBV3-1 (or the pseudogene TRBV3-2) with TRBJ2-5, with D possibly being TRBD2 (6 bases). This CDR3 is built from 15 residues. Germline values: CDR1 LGHDT, CDR2 YNNKEL (reference sequence). The V and J ends lost 0 bases and 4 bases respectively, with 12 bases between them. CDR3 loop: CASSQETGGGETQYF. The CDR3 DNA reads TGTGCCAGCAGCCAAGAGACCGGGGGAGGAGAGACCCAGTACTTC.

This chain joins TRBV19 and TRBJ1-2, with 7 nucleotides matching TRBD1. V lost 4 bases, J lost 4 bases, and 6 bases stayed unmatched. CDR1 is LNHDA and CDR2 is SQIVND in the germline V gene (reference sequence). The CDR3 has 14 residues. CDR3 in amino acids: CASSKGQVGYGYTF. CDR3 bases: TGTGCCAGTAGTAAAGGACAGGTCGGCTATGGCTACACCTTC.

The chain is built from TRBV7-8 and TRBJ2-5, with TRBD2 as a possible D gene (6 bases). Between the trimmed V and J ends, which lost 5 bases and 5 bases, there was a span of 15 bases. There are 14 residues in the CDR3. The V gene's germline CDR1 is SGHVS and CDR2 FQNEAQ. The CDR3 loop is CASSPLSGGETQYF. The CDR3 nucleotides read TGTGCCAGCAGCCCGCTAAGCGGAGGGGAGACCCAGTACTTC.

V usage is TRBV5-1 and J usage is TRBJ2-7, with 8 bases aligning to TRBD2. With 3 bases clipped from V and 5 bases from J, the junction kept 13 bases outside the gene matches. The CDR3 has 16 amino acids. Per germline, CDR1 SGHRS and CDR2 YFSETQ. In nucleotides, the CDR3 is TGCGCCAGCAGCTCAATTCCGGGACTAGGGAACGACGAGCAGTACTTC. Its protein product is CASSSIPGLGNDEQYF.

In DNA form, the CDR3 reads TGTGCCAGCAGCCATGGACAGGGGCGGGCTGAAAAACTGTTTTTT. Amino acid sequence: CASSHGQGRAEKLFF. V usage is TRBV5-4 and J usage is TRBJ1-4; 9 nucleotides agree with TRBD1. Looked up from germline, CDR1 is SGHNT and CDR2 is YYREEE (reference sequence). Trimming at V came to 4 bases and at J to 7 bases, leaving 8 bases not matched to a gene. The CDR3 sequence is 15 residues long.

J is TRBJ2-5 and V is TRBV28, with D possibly matching TRBD2 (6 bases). Germline V lookup: CDR1 MDHEN, CDR2 SYDVKM. V dropped 7 bases and J dropped 2 bases, with 17 bases sitting between them. The CDR3 totals 15 residues. The CDR3 coding sequence is TGTGCCAGCACCCCGGCGGACGGGGGACAAGAGACCCAGTACTTC. It yields the protein CASTPADGGQETQYF.

This clone appeared a few times. The V and J genes are TRBV29-1 and TRBJ2-7, with 8 bases that match TRBD1. The V gene end was trimmed by 5 bases and the J gene end by 0 bases; junction bases not matched to a gene: 3. Germline assignment: CDR1 SQVTM and CDR2 ANQGSEA. The CDR3 is 13 amino acids. The CDR3 here is CSVRDRSSYEQYF. In nucleotides, the CDR3 is TGCAGCGTTCGGGACAGGAGCTCCTACGAGCAGTACTTC.